This TCR beta chain was profiled in a study of CD8 T cells in ankylosing spondylitis. Study-level results: One TCR beta motif, made up of several highly homologous variants, appeared characteristic of ankylosing spondylitis blood. Several of the motif variants were reported before in synovial fluid and blood from reactive arthritis.

TCRdb reprocessed the 5' RACE reads via MiXCR and lists one record per CDR3 protein. The sample carries about 300,000 distinct CDR3 sequences, roughly 20% recorded once. As regards this clonotype: Its specificity is unknown.

CDR1 WSHSY and CDR2 SAAADI come from the germline V gene. The V segment lost 7 bases and the J segment 4 bases; nucleotides outside the gene matches: 10. The CDR3 consists of 15 residues. The origin of this receptor is a female donor with ankylosing spondylitis or in good health (not recorded which). Sequencing was carried out using blood, either unsorted or a sorted T cell fraction (not recorded which). The chain employs TRBV10-2 and TRBJ2-1, with 7 bases lining up with TRBD2. CDR3 amino acids: CASKSGPGGYNEQFF. DNA for the CDR3: TGCGCCAGCAAGAGCGGGCCGGGGGGTTACAATGAGCAGTTCTTC.